Listed below are T cell receptor beta chains from one sample, sequenced in a study of T-cell memory formation after mild COVID-19. TCRdb recomputed calls from the 5' RACE reads with MiXCR, one row per CDR3 protein. Of some 250,000 distinct CDR3 sequences in the sample, roughly 18% were seen once. The sequenced sample was PBMCs or a T cell subset sorted from them (not recorded which). These receptors were taken from a man younger than 35 who had mild COVID-19 (a few samples of this study predate the infection). Cell type and time point are not known. CDR3s include the opening cysteine and the closing phenylalanine or tryptophan. D genes are given only for firm matches. Clone size, where shown, is once, few, many, or a class for clones that have expanded.

D,J,size,V,CDR3,DNA
NA,TRBJ1-5,few,TRBV9,CASNSGGMANQPQHF,TGTGCCAGCAATTCGGGGGGAATGGCCAATCAGCCCCAGCATTTT
TRBD2,TRBJ2-5,few,TRBV10-3,CAISGRGDQETQYF,TGTGCCATCAGTGGACGGGGGGACCAAGAGACCCAGTACTTC
NA,TRBJ1-1,NA,TRBV11-2,CASSLVGRGMNTEAFF,TGTGCCAGCAGCTTAGTAGGTCGGGGAATGAACACTGAAGCTTTCTTT
TRBD2,TRBJ2-3,once,TRBV7-9,CASRAPPGGGAEEDTQYF,TGTGCCAGCAGAGCCCCGCCGGGCGGGGGGGCCGAAGAAGATACGCAGTATTTT
NA,TRBJ2-6,NA,TRBV9,CASSGPGYPPRSGANVLTF,TGTGCCAGCAGTGGCCCAGGGTACCCACCCCGCTCTGGGGCCAACGTCCTGACTTTC
TRBD1,TRBJ1-5,NA,TRBV5-1,CASSPSGTGGHQPQHF,TGCGCCAGCAGCCCGTCCGGGACAGGGGGTCATCAGCCCCAGCATTTT
TRBD2,TRBJ2-2,few,TRBV6-5,CASSSGGRNTGELFF,TGTGCCAGCAGTAGCGGGGGGCGAAACACCGGGGAGCTGTTTTTT
NA,TRBJ1-6,few,TRBV11-3,CASSLNQKEPLHF,TGTGCCAGCAGCTTAAACCAAAAGGAACCCCTCCACTTT
NA,TRBJ1-5,few,TRBV21-1,CASSKFPTGNQPQHF,TGTGCCAGCAGCAAATTCCCCACAGGCAATCAGCCCCAGCATTTT
TRBD2,TRBJ2-2,few,TRBV20-1,CSARLTSGGLTGELFF,TGCAGTGCTAGACTGACTAGCGGGGGGCTGACCGGGGAGCTGTTTTTT
NA,TRBJ1-2,few,TRBV2,CASSLTDFVNYGYTF,TGTGCCAGCAGTCTGACTGACTTCGTAAACTATGGCTACACCTTC
TRBD1,TRBJ1-4,NA,TRBV27,CASSSAGTGEKLFF,TGTGCCAGCAGTTCCGCCGGGACAGGCGAAAAACTGTTTTTT
NA,TRBJ2-1,NA,TRBV11-2,CASSQRDPPNNEQFF,TGTGCCAGCAGCCAGAGAGACCCTCCGAACAATGAGCAGTTCTTC
NA,TRBJ1-5,NA,TRBV4-1,CASSQGDMGSQPQHF,TGCGCCAGCAGCCAAGGGGACATGGGTAGCCAGCCCCAGCATTTT
NA,TRBJ1-6,few,TRBV5-1,CASREPGPQGSPLHF,TGCGCCAGCAGAGAGCCGGGACCTCAAGGTTCACCCCTCCACTTT
NA,TRBJ2-1,NA,TRBV5-1,CASSLYIDSYNEQFF,TGCGCCAGCAGCTTGTACATAGACTCCTACAATGAGCAGTTCTTC
NA,TRBJ2-5,many,TRBV20-1,CSARDPGASETQYF,TGCAGTGCTAGAGATCCGGGGGCCTCGGAGACCCAGTACTTC
TRBD1,TRBJ2-1,NA,TRBV24-1,CATSRTGSYNEQFF,TGTGCCACCAGTCGGACAGGGTCCTACAATGAGCAGTTCTTC
NA,TRBJ1-1,few,TRBV20-1,CSAPRMNTEAFF,TGCAGTGCTCCCCGGATGAACACTGAAGCTTTCTTT
NA,TRBJ1-6,NA,TRBV3-1,CASSPRGSGQYNSPLHF,TGTGCCAGCAGCCCTAGGGGTTCAGGGCAGTACAATTCACCCCTCCACTTT
NA,TRBJ2-3,many,TRBV7-2,CASSFQGGPDTQYF,TGTGCCAGCAGCTTCCAGGGGGGCCCAGATACGCAGTATTTT
TRBD2,TRBJ2-5,few,TRBV20-1,CSASSPRTSGPETQYF,TGCAGTGCTAGTAGCCCCCGTACTAGCGGGCCCGAGACCCAGTACTTC
TRBD2,TRBJ2-3,NA,TRBV7-3,CASSLSLAGTNTQYF,TGTGCCAGCAGCTTATCACTAGCGGGGACGAATACGCAGTATTTT
NA,TRBJ1-1,NA,TRBV6-1,CASITDGAEAFF,TGTGCCAGCATTACGGACGGCGCTGAAGCTTTCTTT
NA,TRBJ2-7,few,TRBV19,CASSINGAGAYEQYF,TGTGCCAGTAGTATAAACGGGGCAGGGGCCTACGAGCAGTACTTC
NA,TRBJ2-5,many,TRBV7-2,CASSPQGRQVAETQYF,TGTGCCAGCAGCCCTCAGGGGCGACAGGTGGCGGAGACCCAGTACTTC
TRBD2,TRBJ2-5,NA,TRBV11-2,CASSATGLALRNF,TGTGCCAGCAGCGCCACGGGACTAGCCCTCCGAAACTTC
NA,TRBJ2-2,few,TRBV12-3/TRBV12-4,CASSLGETNTGELFF,TGTGCCAGCAGTCTTGGTGAGACGAACACCGGGGAGCTGTTTTTT
NA,TRBJ2-5,few,TRBV5-1,CASSLVGLFQETQYF,TGCGCCAGCAGCCTGGTCGGCTTGTTTCAAGAGACCCAGTACTTC
TRBD1,TRBJ2-7,NA,TRBV2,CASSPRTGEGEQYF,TGTGCCAGCAGCCCACGGACAGGGGAAGGGGAGCAGTACTTC
NA,TRBJ2-5,many,TRBV27,CASSSPDWGQETQYF,TGTGCCAGCAGTTCCCCCGACTGGGGCCAAGAGACCCAGTACTTC
TRBD1,TRBJ2-6,many,TRBV7-9,CAILSRSGTGAMKGANVLTF,TGTGCCATTCTCTCGCGTTCCGGGACAGGGGCGATGAAGGGGGCCAACGTCCTGACTTTC
TRBD2,TRBJ2-5,NA,TRBV3-1,CASSQASAGGTGRTQYF,TGTGCCAGCAGCCAAGCGAGCGCGGGGGGTACCGGAAGGACCCAGTACTTC
NA,TRBJ2-5,NA,TRBV5-1,CASSWGNQETQYF,TGCGCCAGCAGCTGGGGGAACCAAGAGACCCAGTACTTC
NA,TRBJ2-5,NA,TRBV4-1,CASPLLGEETQYF,TGCGCCAGCCCTCTCCTGGGGGAAGAGACCCAGTACTTC
TRBD1,TRBJ1-4,NA,TRBV6-5,CASSYGQGYEKLFF,TGTGCCAGCAGTTACGGACAGGGTTATGAAAAACTGTTTTTT
TRBD2,TRBJ2-3,NA,TRBV4-2,CASSLGLDQTLTDTQYF,TGTGCCAGCAGCCTAGGACTAGACCAGACGTTAACAGATACGCAGTATTTT
NA,TRBJ2-2,NA,TRBV20-1,CSALDPGRSTGELFF,TGCAGTGCTTTGGACCCAGGGAGGAGCACCGGGGAGCTGTTTTTT
NA,TRBJ1-3,few,TRBV12-3/TRBV12-4,CASSRTGSYSGNTIYF,TGTGCCAGCAGTCGTACGGGCAGTTACTCTGGAAACACCATATATTTT
NA,TRBJ2-5,NA,TRBV15,CATSRVRARGSETQYF,TGTGCCACCAGCAGAGTCCGAGCCAGGGGAAGCGAGACCCAGTACTTC
NA,TRBJ2-7,few,TRBV7-2,CASSHISYEQYF,TGTGCCAGCAGCCACATCTCCTACGAGCAGTACTTC
NA,TRBJ1-1,few,TRBV20-1,CSARMGATNTEAFF,TGCAGTGCTAGGATGGGGGCCACGAACACTGAAGCTTTCTTT
TRBD2,TRBJ2-5,NA,TRBV20-1,CSARETAGPQETQYF,TGCAGTGCTAGAGAAACAGCGGGGCCCCAAGAGACCCAGTACTTC
NA,TRBJ1-1,few,TRBV12-3/TRBV12-4,CASSWGAGTEAFF,TGTGCCAGCAGTTGGGGGGCAGGTACTGAAGCTTTCTTT
TRBD1,TRBJ1-1,few,TRBV4-2,CASSLNRGMNTEAFF,TGTGCCAGCAGCCTCAACAGGGGGATGAACACTGAAGCTTTCTTT
NA,TRBJ1-2,many,TRBV5-4,CASSPLATAAPDSTF,TGTGCCAGCAGCCCCCTAGCCACAGCGGCCCCAGACTCCACCTTC
NA,TRBJ2-7,NA,TRBV3-1,CASSRERLNEQYF,TGTGCCAGCAGCCGAGAGCGGTTAAACGAGCAGTACTTC
NA,TRBJ2-5,few,TRBV4-3,CASSQEVGVQETQYF,TGCGCCAGCAGCCAAGAGGTCGGGGTCCAAGAGACCCAGTACTTC
TRBD1,TRBJ2-2,NA,TRBV11-2,CASRRTGATGELFF,TGTGCCAGCAGGAGGACAGGGGCCACCGGGGAGCTGTTTTTT
NA,TRBJ2-5,many,TRBV7-6,CASSFYSGQTQETQYF,TGTGCCAGCAGCTTTTACTCGGGACAAACTCAAGAGACCCAGTACTTC
TRBD1,TRBJ2-5,many,TRBV24-1,CATSDRQGAAETQYF,TGTGCCACCAGTGATAGACAGGGGGCTGCGGAGACCCAGTACTTC
NA,TRBJ2-4,NA,TRBV5-6,CASSLTGLGNIQYF,TGTGCCAGCAGCTTGACAGGGCTTGGAAACATTCAGTACTTC
NA,TRBJ2-7,few,TRBV7-2,CASSFPSYEQYF,TGTGCCAGCAGCTTCCCCTCCTACGAGCAGTACTTC
NA,TRBJ1-1,NA,TRBV3-1,CASSQDGWNTEAFF,TGTGCCAGCAGCCAAGACGGATGGAACACTGAAGCTTTCTTT
NA,TRBJ2-5,few,TRBV4-1,CASSQAYGQETQYF,TGCGCCAGCAGCCAAGCGTACGGGCAAGAGACCCAGTACTTC
NA,TRBJ2-1,NA,TRBV9,CASSVGRGGPHNEQFF,TGTGCCAGCAGCGTAGGGAGGGGGGGGCCACACAATGAGCAGTTCTTC
NA,TRBJ2-7,NA,TRBV7-6,CASSLGGGSKYF,TGTGCCAGCAGCTTAGGAGGGGGATCGAAGTACTTC
NA,TRBJ1-2,few,TRBV5-1,CASSIQGAGYTF,TGCGCCAGCAGCATACAGGGAGCTGGCTACACCTTC